Described below is a single T cell receptor (beta chain) sequence and its context. The data were taken from a study of blood T cell repertoires in COVID-19. The protocol was immunoSEQ multiplex PCR, while the TCRdb copy is restricted to in-frame clones and leaves out a portion. The data hold under 350,000 clones, with over 80% observed a single time. The CDR3 length is 13 residues. Germline lookup yields CDR1 LNHDA and CDR2 SQIVND (reference sequence). V lost 5 bases to trimming and J lost 2 bases, with 10 bases between them. The sequencing sample was made of peripheral blood. The sequence derives from a man in his fifties or sixties who had recovered from COVID-19. V usage is TRBV19 and J usage is TRBJ2-7; D is undetermined. The chain's CDR3 is CASSPQVPYEQYF. CDR3 nucleotides: TGTGCCAGTAGTCCTCAGGTCCCCTACGAGCAGTACTTC.